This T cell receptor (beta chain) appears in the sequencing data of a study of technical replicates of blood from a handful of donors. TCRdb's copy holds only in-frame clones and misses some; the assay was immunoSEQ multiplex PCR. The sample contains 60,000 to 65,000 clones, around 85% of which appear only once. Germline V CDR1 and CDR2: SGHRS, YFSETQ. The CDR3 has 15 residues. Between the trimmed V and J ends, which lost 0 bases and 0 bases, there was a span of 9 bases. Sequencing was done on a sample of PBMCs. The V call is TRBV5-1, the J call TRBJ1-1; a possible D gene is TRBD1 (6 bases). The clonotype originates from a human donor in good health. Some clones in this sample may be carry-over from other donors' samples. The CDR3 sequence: CASSLVDRLNTEAFF. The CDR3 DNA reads TGCGCCAGCAGCTTGGTAGACAGGCTGAACACTGAAGCTTTCTTT.